This T cell receptor beta chain was found in a study of blood T cell repertoires in COVID-19. Study-level information: The United States, Italy and Spain were the sources of the acute and convalescent COVID-19 samples. PBMCs, B-cell-depleted T cells, or T cells provided the cDNA or gDNA that made up the material.

Patients from Seattle were sampled longitudinally, starting during active infection. In the authors' methods: The authors estimated nucleated cell counts from reference gene primer amplification. Only in-frame clones appear in the TCRdb table, and some are missing; sequencing was by immunoSEQ multiplex PCR. V and J calls and clone size are as listed in that table; D and trimming were resolved from the DNA. This sample has over 400,000 clones, with 85% to 90% found just once. Sequenced: peripheral blood. The TCR originated in a woman aged 45-65 years with COVID-19, enrolled during active disease.

The CDR3 DNA follows: TGTGCCTGGAGTGTAGGACAGGGGCATGAAAAACTGTTTTTT. It specifies CAWSVGQGHEKLFF. The genes are TRBV30 and TRBJ1-4; TRBD1 matches at 9 bases. Germline CDR1 reads GTSNPN; CDR2 reads SVGIG (reference sequence). The junction had 2 bases not matched to a gene; V was cut back by 0 bases and J by 6 bases. The CDR3 consists of 14 residues.